This T cell receptor (beta chain) appears in the sequencing data of a study of blood T cells in healthy people across ages. The CDR3 loop spans 13 amino acids. Trimming removed 5 bases at V and 6 bases at J, with 12 bases between. CDR1 and CDR2 (germline): KGHSH, LQKENI. Total RNA amounts of at least 6 micrograms were extracted per sample. The use of a sample-barcoded 5' primer and a J-beta primer mix characterized a second PCR of about 7 to 12 cycles. TCRdb itself ran the 5' RACE reads through MiXCR, one entry per CDR3 protein. Of approximately 800,000 distinct CDR3 sequences listed, roughly 60% are singletons.

Sample: blood. This TCR was recovered from a man aged 25 to 40 in good health. V is TRBV18 and J is TRBJ2-3; D unresolved. The CDR3 region is CASSGPEGDTQYF. In DNA, the CDR3 is TGTGCCAGCTCAGGTCCGGAAGGGGATACGCAGTATTTT.